The 13 T cell receptor delta chains given below trace back to one sample, sequenced in a study of γδ T cells in repeated Plasmodium falciparum infection. TCRdb re-called the multiplex PCR reads using CATT. The data show 85,000 to 100,000 delta-chain clones, roughly 0.9% seen once. Flow sorting of PBMC yielded separate Vgamma9/Vdelta2+ and Vdelta2-negative gammadelta T cell populations for bulk repertoire analysis. Sequences were obtained from gamma-delta T cells from blood. The receptors were sampled from a pool of human donors (malaria-infected and uninfected, not separated).

On this clone: Given a far larger clone just one base away, this is likely a sequencing read error. The sample has other DNA sequences that encode this CDR3 too. No J gene was called, and the V gene is TRDV2; TRDD3 is the table's D call and was not checked against the DNA. The germline gives CDR1 GEAIGNYY, CDR2 EKD. The CDR3 contains 15 residues. CDR3 coding DNA: TGTGCCTGTAACTACCTTGGGGGAAGTACCGATAAGCTCATCTTT. It encodes CACNYLGGSTDKLIF.

Notes on this clone: The protein given by TCRdb reflects a much larger clone and differs at residue 14 from this DNA's translation, likely from a read error; the protein shown is the DNA's translation. This sequence joins TRDV1 and TRDJ1; D perhaps matches TRDD2 (5 bases). TCRdb gives no J gene; it was assigned here by matching the DNA to germline. CDR3 length equals 18 residues. The germline V and J ends were trimmed by 5 bases and 6 bases, with 28 bases remaining between them. CDR1 and CDR2 (germline): TSWWSYY, QGS. This CDR3 is CALGKPIPPRVPLNKLIF. The CDR3 DNA reads as TGTGCTCTTGGGAAGCCCATTCCTCCGCGGGTGCCTCTCAATAAACTCATCTTT.

This clone was detected a few times. The protein TCRdb lists belongs to a much larger clone and differs from this DNA's translation at residue 7, which points to a read error; the protein shown is made from the DNA. The V call is TRDV1, the J call TRDJ2, with a weak D call TRDD3 (6 bases). The J gene was not available in TCRdb and was assigned here by matching the DNA to germline segments. The CDR3 has 19 residues. The V gene lost 1 base and the J gene lost 0 bases, with 18 bases spanning the gap. CDR1 is TSWWSYY and CDR2 is QGS in the germline V gene. The CDR3 spells CALGERGWGGPSLTAQLFF. In DNA, the CDR3 is TGTGCTCTTGGGGAACGGGGATGGGGGGGCCCCTCTTTGACAGCACAACTCTTCTTT.

As to this clone: For this DNA, TCRdb reports the protein of a much larger clone, which diverges at residue 13, most likely from a read error; the protein presented here is translated directly from the DNA. The V call is TRDV2, the J call TRDJ1; 9 positions match TRDD3. The J gene, not given by TCRdb, was assigned here from a germline match of the nucleotide sequence. The CDR3 extends over 16 amino acids. Germline CDR1 and CDR2: GEAIGNYY and EKD. This CDR3 reads CACVSTGGAYTDRLIF. DNA of the CDR3: TGTGCCTGTGTCAGTACTGGGGGAGCGTACACCGATAGACTCATCTTT.

This clone showed up just a few times. V gene TRDV3 combines with J gene TRDJ1, with a possible D match to TRDD3 (5 bases). The J gene comes from matching the DNA to germline here; TCRdb lacks it. The CDR3 is made up of 13 amino acids. Germline-derived CDR1 and CDR2 are TVYSNPD and GDNSRS (reference sequence). V was trimmed by 4 bases and J by 7 bases, leaving 19 bases between them. The DNA for the CDR3 is TGTGCCTCCCCCCCCCTCGGGATGACTAAACTCATCTTT. Residues: CASPPLGMTKLIF.

This clone appeared many times. The mismatch at residue 6 between this DNA's translation and the TCRdb protein of a much larger clone likely reflects a read error; the protein shown is translated from the DNA. The chain links TRDV2 to TRDJ1, with TRDD3 identical over 12 bases. V trimming: 1 base; J trimming: 1 base; junction bases outside the gene matches: 9. The CDR3 is 18 residues long. CDR1 and CDR2 (germline): GEAIGNYY, EKD. CDR3 protein: CACDTVTGGYSSTDKLIF. As DNA, the CDR3 is TGTGCCTGTGACACGGTTACTGGGGGATACTCGTCCACCGATAAACTCATCTTT.

This clone was seen a handful of times. This likely stems from a read error, as it lies one base from a far larger clone. Other DNA sequences in this specimen translate into the identical CDR3. The chain recombines TRDV1 with TRDJ1; TRDD2 is a possible D gene (5 bases). The J gene was not available in TCRdb and was assigned here by matching the DNA to germline segments. CDR3 length: 22 amino acids. Germline lookup yields CDR1 TSWWSYY and CDR2 QGS. The CDR3 coding sequence is TGTGCTCTTGGGGATGCTCTTCCCGCGAAAAATCGGTACCCCCAGTACACAGATAAACTCATCTTT. Its protein is CALGDALPAKNRYPQYTDKLIF.

Concerning this clone itself: The protein recorded in TCRdb matches a much larger clone and deviates from this DNA's translation at residue 7, suggesting a read error; the protein here is obtained by translating the DNA. The chain recombines TRDV1 with TRDJ2, with 8 positions matching TRDD3. In the absence of a J gene in TCRdb, the DNA was matched to germline to assign it here. V was pared by 0 bases and J by 9 bases, with 12 bases of the junction left unmatched. The V gene's germline CDR1 is TSWWSYY and CDR2 QGS. The CDR3 sequence is 17 residues long. The CDR3 is CALGELHRGGYGPQLFF. The CDR3 DNA sequence: TGTGCTCTTGGGGAACTTCATCGGGGGGGATATGGGCCACAACTCTTCTTT.

With regard to this clone: TCRdb's protein for this DNA is that of a much larger clone and differs from the translation at residue 17, likely a read error; the protein shown is the DNA translation. The V gene call is TRDV1, and the J gene call is absent; TRDD3 is the table's D call, not checked against the DNA. This CDR3 is built from 18 residues. CDR1 and CDR2 from the germline V gene are TSWWSYY and QGS. The CDR3 sequence: CALGALAPIGDTTDKLTF. CDR3 coding DNA: TGTGCTCTTGGGGCCCTCGCGCCTATTGGGGATACTACCGATAAACTCACCTTT.

This clone was seen more than once but under ten times. This DNA's translation differs at residue 15 from TCRdb's protein, which comes from a much larger clone; a read error is likely, and the protein shown is translated from the DNA. This chain connects TRDV1 to TRDJ1; 7 nucleotides match TRDD3. Here the J gene came from matching the DNA to germline, since TCRdb omits it. Per the germline V gene, CDR1 is TSWWSYY and CDR2 is QGS. The CDR3 sequence is 19 residues long. This CDR3 is CALGEPSSLGVHHTGKLIF. Here the CDR3 DNA reads TGTGCTCTTGGGGAGCCTAGTAGTCTGGGGGTCCACCACACCGGTAAACTCATCTTT.

The sample holds many counts of this clone. The J gene is TRDJ1, the V gene TRDV1, with D perhaps TRDD3 (5 bases). Deletions cut 6 bases from V and 0 bases from J, with 29 bases between. The CDR3 covers 20 residues. Germline CDR1 is TSWWSYY and CDR2 is QGS. CDR3 in DNA: TGTGCTCTTGGACTCCGTGGATTGTGGGAGTACTGGTGGTACACCGATAAACTCATCTTT. Amino acids: CALGLRGLWEYWWYTDKLIF.

This clone came up many times. The rearrangement links TRDV2 to TRDJ1; 13 bases map to TRDD3. With V trimmed by 7 bases and J by 5 bases, 15 bases remained unmatched. Germline V gene sequence: CDR1 GEAIGNYY, CDR2 EKD. This CDR3 spans 17 amino acids. CDR3 region: CACDSLLLGDTRDKLIF. In nucleotides, the CDR3 is TGTGCCTGCGATAGTCTTCTACTGGGGGATACGCGGGATAAACTCATCTTT.

This clone was counted only a few times. TCRdb records a much larger clone's protein for this DNA, with a difference at residue 18 that likely arises from a read error; the protein given is the translation of the DNA. This chain joins TRDV1 and TRDJ1; no firm D call. Per germline, CDR1 TSWWSYY and CDR2 QGS. CDR3 size: 20 residues. DNA for the CDR3: TGTGCTCTTGGGGAAAGACAAACCCCAGGAGTACTTCTCCACACCGATAAACACATCTTT. It yields the protein CALGERQTPGVLLHTDKHIF.